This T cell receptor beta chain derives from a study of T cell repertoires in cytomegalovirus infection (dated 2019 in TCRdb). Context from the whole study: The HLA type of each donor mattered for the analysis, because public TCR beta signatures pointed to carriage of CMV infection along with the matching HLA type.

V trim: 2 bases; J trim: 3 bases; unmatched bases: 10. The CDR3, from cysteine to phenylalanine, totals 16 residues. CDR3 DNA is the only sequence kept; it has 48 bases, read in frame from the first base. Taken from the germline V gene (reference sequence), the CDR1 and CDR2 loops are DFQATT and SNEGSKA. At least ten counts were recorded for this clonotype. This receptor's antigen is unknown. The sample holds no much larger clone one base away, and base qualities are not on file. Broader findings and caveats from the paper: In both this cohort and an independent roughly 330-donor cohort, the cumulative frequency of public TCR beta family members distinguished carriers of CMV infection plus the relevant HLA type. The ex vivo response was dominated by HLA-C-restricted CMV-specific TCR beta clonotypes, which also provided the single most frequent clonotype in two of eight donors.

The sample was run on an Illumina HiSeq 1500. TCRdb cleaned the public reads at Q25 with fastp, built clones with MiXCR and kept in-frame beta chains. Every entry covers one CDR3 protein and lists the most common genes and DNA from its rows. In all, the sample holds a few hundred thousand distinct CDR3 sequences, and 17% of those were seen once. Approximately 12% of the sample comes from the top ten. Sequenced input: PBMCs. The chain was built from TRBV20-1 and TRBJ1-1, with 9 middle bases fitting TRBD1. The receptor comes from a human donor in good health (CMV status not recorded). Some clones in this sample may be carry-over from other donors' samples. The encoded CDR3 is CSARSSSGQGYTEAFF. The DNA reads TGCAGTGCTAGATCTAGCTCGGGACAGGGTTACACTGAAGCTTTCTTT.